Listed below are T cell receptor beta chains from one sample, sequenced in a study of blood T cell repertoires in COVID-19. TCRdb keeps only in-frame clones here, not all; method: immunoSEQ multiplex PCR. Altogether 53,000 or so clones are present, about three quarters being singletons, with the ten largest covering around two fifths. Sequencing was done on a sample of peripheral blood. The receptors come from a man between 65 and 85 years old with active or convalescent COVID-19. CDR3s include the opening cysteine and the closing phenylalanine or tryptophan. D genes are given only for firm matches. Clone sizes are given selectively: once, few, many, or a class where the clone is expanded.

V gene	J gene	clone size	D gene	CDR3 protein	CDR3 DNA
TRBV13	TRBJ1-2	NA	NA	CASSLDSGVGYGYTF	TGTGCCAGCAGCTTAGATTCAGGGGTAGGCTATGGCTACACCTTC
TRBV30	TRBJ2-2	few	TRBD2	CAFMPGGTGELFF	TGTGCCTTCATGCCCGGGGGGACCGGGGAGCTGTTTTTT
TRBV6-5	TRBJ1-3	few	NA	CASSYEASSGNTIYF	TGTGCCAGCAGTTACGAGGCCAGCTCTGGAAACACCATATATTTT
TRBV5-5	TRBJ2-2	few	TRBD1	CASSLASGTAAGELFF	TGTGCCAGCAGCTTGGCCTCTGGGACAGCGGCCGGGGAGCTGTTTTTT
TRBV18	TRBJ1-5	few	NA	CASSPGSYSNQPQHF	TGTGCCAGCTCACCCGGGAGTTATAGCAATCAGCCCCAGCATTTT
TRBV7-2	TRBJ2-7	NA	TRBD1	CASSPGQVSREQYF	TGTGCCAGCAGTCCAGGACAGGTATCTCGCGAGCAGTACTTC
TRBV15	TRBJ2-2	NA	NA	CATSRDYPGRLTGELFF	TGTGCCACCAGCAGAGATTATCCGGGTCGGCTCACCGGGGAGCTGTTTTTT
TRBV18	TRBJ1-5	NA	TRBD1	CASSPRGTGGGNQPQHF	TGTGCCAGCTCACCACGCGGGACAGGGGGCGGCAATCAGCCCCAGCATTTT
TRBV12-3/TRBV12-4	TRBJ1-2	once	TRBD1	CASRKQGAEGYTF	TGTGCCAGCAGAAAACAGGGGGCGGAGGGCTACACCTTC
TRBV7-6	TRBJ2-3	NA	NA	CASSLGLPSTDTQYF	TGTGCCAGCAGCTTAGGACTGCCTAGCACAGATACGCAGTATTTT
TRBV28	TRBJ1-2	NA	TRBD1	CASSLLQGTYGYTF	TGTGCCAGCAGTTTACTACAGGGGACCTATGGCTACACCTTC
TRBV28	TRBJ1-5	NA	TRBD1	CASSLGGQGPNQPQHF	TGTGCCAGCAGTTTGGGGGGACAGGGTCCAAATCAGCCCCAGCATTTT
TRBV5-6	TRBJ2-5	NA	NA	CASSWTGRQETQYF	TGTGCCAGCAGCTGGACTGGTCGGCAAGAGACCCAGTACTTC
TRBV4-3	TRBJ1-1	NA	TRBD1	CASSPDRGIATEAFF	TGCGCCAGCAGCCCCGACAGGGGAATCGCCACTGAAGCTTTCTTT
TRBV19	TRBJ1-3	many	TRBD1	CASSQEGQSSGNTIYF	TGTGCCAGTAGTCAAGAGGGACAGTCCTCTGGAAACACCATATATTTT
TRBV7-2	TRBJ1-1	NA	TRBD1	CASSYEDRATEAFF	TGTGCCAGCAGCTACGAAGACAGGGCCACTGAAGCTTTCTTT
TRBV2	TRBJ1-1	NA	TRBD1	CASREDRGGTEAFF	TGTGCCAGCAGGGAAGACAGGGGTGGCACTGAAGCTTTCTTT
TRBV14	TRBJ1-6	once	NA	CASSKNRDYLDSPLHF	TGTGCCAGCAGCAAAAACAGGGATTATTTAGATTCACCCCTCCACTTT
TRBV9	TRBJ1-2	NA	NA	CASSVGQNYGYTF	TGTGCCAGCAGCGTTGGTCAGAACTATGGCTACACCTTC
TRBV19	TRBJ1-2	NA	NA	CASRPVGTPGGYGYTF	TGTGCCAGTCGCCCCGTCGGGACACCGGGGGGCTATGGCTACACCTTC
TRBV10-3	TRBJ2-5	NA	NA	CAISGAGQETQYF	TGTGCCATCAGTGGGGCGGGGCAAGAGACCCAGTACTTC
TRBV4-3	TRBJ1-2	NA	NA	CASSQDIRSYGYTF	TGCGCCAGCAGCCAAGATATACGGAGCTATGGCTACACCTTC
TRBV12-3/TRBV12-4	TRBJ1-1	NA	NA	CASSLTGNTEAFF	TGTGCCAGCAGCCTGACAGGTAACACTGAAGCTTTCTTT
TRBV15	TRBJ2-3	NA	NA	CATSRGHRSSTDTQYF	TGTGCCACCAGCAGAGGCCACAGATCTAGCACAGATACGCAGTATTTT
TRBV11-1	TRBJ1-2	NA	NA	CASSRGYGYTF	TGTGCCAGCAGCAGGGGCTATGGCTACACCTTC
TRBV12-5	TRBJ1-5	NA	TRBD1	CASGDHDRGGNQPQHF	TGTGCTAGTGGGGACCACGACAGGGGCGGCAATCAGCCCCAGCATTTT
TRBV24-1	TRBJ2-1	NA	TRBD1	CATSGQGATNEQFF	TGTGCCACCAGTGGACAGGGGGCCACCAATGAGCAGTTCTTC
TRBV29-1	TRBJ2-5	NA	NA	CSVGYNSGETQYF	TGCAGCGTAGGTTACAACTCCGGGGAGACCCAGTACTTC
TRBV29-1	TRBJ2-3	NA	NA	CSVETSLDTQYF	TGCAGCGTTGAAACTAGCTTAGATACGCAGTATTTT
TRBV6-5	TRBJ1-6	NA	NA	CASRSQDGSPLHF	TGTGCCAGCAGGTCCCAGGATGGATCACCCCTCCACTTT
TRBV6-1	TRBJ1-5	NA	NA	CASRDSHSNQPQHF	TGTGCCAGCAGGGACAGTCATAGCAATCAGCCCCAGCATTTT
TRBV9	TRBJ2-5	NA	NA	CASSVGTGVGQTQYF	TGTGCCAGCAGCGTGGGAACGGGAGTGGGACAGACCCAGTACTTC
TRBV12-3/TRBV12-4	TRBJ1-2	NA	TRBD1	CASNPGQNYGYTF	TGTGCCAGCAACCCGGGACAGAACTATGGCTACACCTTC
TRBV19	TRBJ2-5	NA	NA	CASSIEGVRTQYF	TGTGCCAGTAGTATAGAAGGGGTACGGACCCAGTACTTC
TRBV11-2	TRBJ1-2	NA	TRBD1	CASSLNRGGYTF	TGTGCCAGCAGCTTGAACAGGGGAGGCTACACCTTC
TRBV15	TRBJ2-5	NA	NA	CATSRDRGTQQETQYF	TGTGCCACCAGCAGAGATAGGGGGACACAGCAAGAGACCCAGTACTTC
TRBV30	TRBJ1-1	NA	NA	CAWTYYTEAFF	TGTGCCTGGACCTATTACACTGAAGCTTTCTTT
TRBV6-2/TRBV6-3	TRBJ1-4	NA	NA	CASSYGGALTEKLFF	TGTGCCAGCAGTTACGGGGGGGCCCTTACCGAAAAACTGTTTTTT
TRBV7-3	TRBJ2-5	NA	NA	CASSPGTQETQYF	TGTGCCAGCAGCCCAGGAACTCAAGAGACCCAGTACTTC
TRBV12-5	TRBJ1-3	few	TRBD1	CASGFGTASSGNTIYF	TGTGCTAGTGGTTTCGGGACAGCCTCTTCTGGAAACACCATATATTTT
TRBV5-6	TRBJ2-1	once	NA	CASSLGQIRGEQFF	TGTGCCAGCAGCTTGGGACAGATAAGGGGTGAGCAGTTCTTC
TRBV18	TRBJ2-1	NA	NA	CASSPPGSSYNEQFF	TGTGCCAGCTCACCGCCAGGAAGCTCCTACAATGAGCAGTTCTTC